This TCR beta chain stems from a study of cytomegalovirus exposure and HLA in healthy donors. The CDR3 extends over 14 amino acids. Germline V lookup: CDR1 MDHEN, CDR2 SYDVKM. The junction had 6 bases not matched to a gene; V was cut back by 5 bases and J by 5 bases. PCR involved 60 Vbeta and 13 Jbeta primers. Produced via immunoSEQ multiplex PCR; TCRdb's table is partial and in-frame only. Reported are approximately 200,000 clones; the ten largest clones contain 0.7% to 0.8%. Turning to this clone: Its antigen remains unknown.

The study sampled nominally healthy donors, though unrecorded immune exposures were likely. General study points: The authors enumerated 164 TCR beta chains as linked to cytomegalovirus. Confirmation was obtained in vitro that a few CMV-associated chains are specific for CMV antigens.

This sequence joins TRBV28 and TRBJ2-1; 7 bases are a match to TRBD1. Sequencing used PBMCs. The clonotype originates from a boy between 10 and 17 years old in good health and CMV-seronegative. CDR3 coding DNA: TGTGCCAGCAGTCTACCGGGACAGAACAATGAGCAGTTCTTC. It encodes CASSLPGQNNEQFF.